This T cell receptor beta chain was captured in a study of CD8+ T cells in alopecia areata. The sequencing template was cDNA reverse transcribed from extracted RNA. Generated by immunoSEQ multiplex PCR, the TCRdb table keeps only in-frame clones and is missing some. The repertoire consists of 180,000 or so clones, with about 47% occurring once and the leading ten covering about 9.5%. Treatment reported: oral pan-JAK inhibitor, 5-10 mg twice daily. Peripheral blood and lesional scalp punch biopsies were taken from alopecia areata patients. V shed 5 bases and J shed 2 bases, with 7 bases lying between them. The CDR3 has 13 amino acids. Germline V gene lookup returns CDR1 SGHTA and CDR2 FQGNSA.

This TCR came from a human donor with alopecia areata. This chain links TRBV7-2 with TRBJ1-5; no clear D. The sequencing here drew on CD8+ T cells sorted from blood, taken at approximately week 51, from a patient treated with tofacitinib. The CDR3 DNA is TGTGCCAGCAGCCCAACGGGCAATCAGCCCCAGCATTTT. Its translation is CASSPTGNQPQHF.